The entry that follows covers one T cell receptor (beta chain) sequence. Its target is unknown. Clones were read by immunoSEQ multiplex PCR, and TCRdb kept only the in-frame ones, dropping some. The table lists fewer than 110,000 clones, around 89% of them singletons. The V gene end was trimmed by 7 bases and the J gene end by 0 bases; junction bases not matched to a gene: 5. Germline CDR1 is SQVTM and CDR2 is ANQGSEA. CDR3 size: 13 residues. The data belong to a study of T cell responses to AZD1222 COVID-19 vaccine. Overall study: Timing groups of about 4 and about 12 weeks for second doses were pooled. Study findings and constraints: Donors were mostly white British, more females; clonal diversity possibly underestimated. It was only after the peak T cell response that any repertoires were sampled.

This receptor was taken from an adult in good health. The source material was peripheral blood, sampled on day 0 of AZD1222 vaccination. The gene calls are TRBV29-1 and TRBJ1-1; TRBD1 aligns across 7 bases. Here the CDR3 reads CSARQGLNTEAFF. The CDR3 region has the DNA TGCAGCGCTAGACAGGGTCTGAACACTGAAGCTTTCTTT. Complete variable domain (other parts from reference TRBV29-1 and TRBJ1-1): SAVISQKPSRDICQRGTSLTIQCQVDSQVTMMFWYRQQPGQSLTLIATANQGSEATYESGFVIDKFPISRPNLTFSTLTVSNMSPEDSSIYLCSARQGLNTEAFFGQGTRLTVV.